This T cell receptor (beta chain) was obtained from a study of blood T cell repertoires in COVID-19. Study at large: Sites across the United States, Italy and Spain contributed samples from acute and convalescent COVID-19. T cells, B-cell-depleted T cells, or PBMCs provided the cDNA or gDNA that served as material.

The V end lost 5 bases, the J end lost 7 bases, and 11 bases lay between the germline ends. The germline V gene has CDR1 SEHNR and CDR2 FQNEAQ (reference sequence). The CDR3 extends over 12 amino acids. In the authors' methods: Reference gene primers were amplified, and this amplification served to estimate nucleated cell counts. Here immunoSEQ multiplex PCR was the method, and the copy in TCRdb shows in-frame clones only, minus some. Clonal size and the V and J genes are those of that table, whereas D and trimming came from the DNA. Among around 620,000 clones listed, approximately 90% were seen once.

What was sequenced was peripheral blood. The V call is TRBV7-9, the J call TRBJ1-2, with a weak D call TRBD1 (5 bases). This TCR derives from a woman aged 18-35 years with acute or convalescent COVID-19. CDR3 region: CASSLGGAGYTF. The CDR3 DNA follows: TGTGCCAGCAGCCTCGGCGGGGCTGGCTACACCTTC. The full variable domain, rest sourced from reference TRBV7-9 and TRBJ1-2, is DTGVSQNPRHKITKRGQNVTFRCDPISEHNRLYWYRQTLGQGPEFLTYFQNEAQLEKSRLLSDRFSAERPKGSFSTLEIQRTEQGDSAMYLCASSLGGAGYTFGSGTRLTVV.